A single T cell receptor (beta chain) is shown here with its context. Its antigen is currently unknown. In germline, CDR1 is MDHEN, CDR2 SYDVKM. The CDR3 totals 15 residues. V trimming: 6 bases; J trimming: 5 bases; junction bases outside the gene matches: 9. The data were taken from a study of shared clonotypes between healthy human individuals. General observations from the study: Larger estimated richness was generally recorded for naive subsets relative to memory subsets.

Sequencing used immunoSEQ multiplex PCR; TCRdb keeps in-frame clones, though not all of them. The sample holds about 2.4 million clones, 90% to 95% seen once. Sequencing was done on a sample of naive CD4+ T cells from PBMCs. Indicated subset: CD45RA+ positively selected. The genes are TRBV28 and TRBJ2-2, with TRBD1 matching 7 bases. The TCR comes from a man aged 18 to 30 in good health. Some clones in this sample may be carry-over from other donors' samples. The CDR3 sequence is CASRVTGILTGELFF. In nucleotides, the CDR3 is TGTGCCAGCAGGGTGACAGGGATTCTGACCGGGGAGCTGTTTTTT.